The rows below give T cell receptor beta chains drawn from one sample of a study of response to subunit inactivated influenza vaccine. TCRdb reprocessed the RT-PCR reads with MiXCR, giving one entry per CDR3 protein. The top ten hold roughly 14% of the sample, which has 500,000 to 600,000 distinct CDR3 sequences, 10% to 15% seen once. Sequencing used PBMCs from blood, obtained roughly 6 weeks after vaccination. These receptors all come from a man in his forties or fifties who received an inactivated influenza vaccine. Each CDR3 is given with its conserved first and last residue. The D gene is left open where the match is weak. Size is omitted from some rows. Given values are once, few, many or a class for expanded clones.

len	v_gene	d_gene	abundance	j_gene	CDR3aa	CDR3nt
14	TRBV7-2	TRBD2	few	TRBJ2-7	CASSFARESDEQYF	TGTGCCAGCAGCTTCGCGCGGGAGAGCGACGAGCAGTACTTC
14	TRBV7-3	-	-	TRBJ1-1	CASSEQGGVTEAFF	TGTGCCAGCAGCGAACAGGGAGGGGTCACTGAAGCTTTCTTT
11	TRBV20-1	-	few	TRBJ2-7	CSARDEVEQYF	TGCAGTGCTAGAGATGAGGTAGAGCAGTACTTC
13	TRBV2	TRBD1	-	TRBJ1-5	CASRTGLLRPQHF	TGTGCCAGCAGGACAGGGCTCCTCCGGCCCCAGCATTTT
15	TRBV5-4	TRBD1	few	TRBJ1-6	CASSEPGTANSPLHF	TGTGCCAGCAGCGAGCCGGGGACAGCTAATTCACCCCTCCACTTT
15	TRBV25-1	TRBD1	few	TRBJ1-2	CASSKGQGGNYGYTF	TGTGCCAGCAGCAAGGGACAGGGCGGGAACTATGGCTACACCTTC
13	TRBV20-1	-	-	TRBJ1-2	CSARSSTGGGYTF	TGCAGTGCTAGGTCGTCTACGGGTGGTGGCTACACCTTC
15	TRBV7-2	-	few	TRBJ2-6	CASTNQEAGANVLTF	TGTGCCAGCACCAACCAGGAGGCTGGGGCCAACGTCCTGACTTTC
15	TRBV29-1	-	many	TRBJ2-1	CSVAASGSAYNEQFF	TGCAGCGTTGCTGCGTCGGGGAGTGCCTACAATGAGCAGTTCTTC
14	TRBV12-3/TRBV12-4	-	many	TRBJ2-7	CASSPDLGPFEQYF	TGTGCCAGCAGCCCGGACCTTGGGCCGTTCGAGCAGTACTTC
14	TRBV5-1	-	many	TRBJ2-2	CASSLQPVNGELFF	TGCGCCAGCAGCTTACAACCGGTTAACGGGGAGCTGTTTTTT
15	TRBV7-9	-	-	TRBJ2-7	CASSSGTAISYEQYF	TGTGCCAGCAGCTCTGGGACCGCGATCTCCTACGAGCAGTACTTC
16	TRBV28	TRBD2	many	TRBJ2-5	CASRQTGTSIPETQYF	TGTGCCAGCAGACAAACCGGGACTAGCATCCCAGAGACCCAGTACTTC
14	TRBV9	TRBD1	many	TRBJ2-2	CASSPQQGTGELFF	TGTGCCAGCAGCCCGCAACAGGGGACCGGGGAGCTGTTTTTT
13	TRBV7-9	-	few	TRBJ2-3	CASSDRQTDTQYF	TGTGCCAGCAGCGACCGACAGACAGATACGCAGTATTTT
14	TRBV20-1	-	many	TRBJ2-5	CSATYRQGLETQYF	TGCAGTGCTACCTATCGGCAGGGGCTGGAGACCCAGTACTTC
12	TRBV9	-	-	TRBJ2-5	CASSEGLETQYF	TGTGCCAGCAGCGAGGGGCTAGAGACCCAGTACTTC
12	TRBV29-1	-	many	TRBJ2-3	CSVTTGTDTQYF	TGCAGCGTTACAACAGGGACAGATACGCAGTATTTT
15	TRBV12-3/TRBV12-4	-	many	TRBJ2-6	CASSPPTSGANVLTF	TGTGCCAGCAGTCCCCCTACTTCTGGGGCCAACGTCCTGACTTTC
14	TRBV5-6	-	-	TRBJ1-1	CASSLNRLNTEAFF	TGTGCCAGCAGCTTGAATCGCCTGAACACTGAAGCTTTCTTT
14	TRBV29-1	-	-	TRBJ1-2	CSARRLTPGHGYTF	TGCAGCGCCCGGAGACTCACACCAGGGCATGGCTACACCTTC
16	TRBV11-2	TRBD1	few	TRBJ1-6	CASSWTRGKKGSPLHF	TGTGCCAGCAGCTGGACCAGGGGGAAAAAAGGTTCACCCCTCCACTTT
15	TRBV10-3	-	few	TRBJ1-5	CAISETGKAGQPQHF	TGTGCCATCAGTGAAACAGGGAAGGCCGGTCAGCCCCAGCATTTT